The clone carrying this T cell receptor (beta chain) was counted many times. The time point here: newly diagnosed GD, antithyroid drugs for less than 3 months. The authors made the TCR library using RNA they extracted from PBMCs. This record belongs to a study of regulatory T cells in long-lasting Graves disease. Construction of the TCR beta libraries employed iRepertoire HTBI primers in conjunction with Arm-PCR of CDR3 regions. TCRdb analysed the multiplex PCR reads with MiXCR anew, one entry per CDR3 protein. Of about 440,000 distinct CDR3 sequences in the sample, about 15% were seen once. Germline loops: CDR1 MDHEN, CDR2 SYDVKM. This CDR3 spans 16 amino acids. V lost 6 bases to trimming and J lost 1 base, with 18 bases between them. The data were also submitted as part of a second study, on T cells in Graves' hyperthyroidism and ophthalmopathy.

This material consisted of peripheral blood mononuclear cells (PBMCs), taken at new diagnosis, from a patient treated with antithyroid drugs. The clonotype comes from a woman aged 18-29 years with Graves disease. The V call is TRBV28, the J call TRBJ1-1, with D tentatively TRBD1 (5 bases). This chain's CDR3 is CASSDTLGTRNTEAFF. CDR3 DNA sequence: TGTGCCAGCAGCGATACTCTCGGGACGAGGAACACTGAAGCTTTCTTT.